These 27 T cell receptor beta chains originate from one sample sequenced in a study of blood T cell repertoires in COVID-19. Repertoires were generated with immunoSEQ multiplex PCR, while TCRdb's copy carries only in-frame clones and drops some. The sample shows a few hundred thousand clones, around 86% of them seen only once. Sequencing input: PBMCs or T cells enriched from blood (not recorded which). These receptors were collected from a woman aged 45 to 65 who had recovered from COVID-19.

This chain uses TRBV3-1 (or the pseudogene TRBV3-2) with TRBJ2-7, with unresolved D. Trimming took off 0 bases at V and 0 bases at J, with 9 bases between the two ends. This CDR3 comprises 15 residues. CDR1 and CDR2 (germline): LGHDT, YNNKEL (reference sequence). The CDR3 DNA follows: TGTGCCAGCAGCCAAGAAGTCTACTCCTCCTACGAGCAGTACTTC. Translated, it gives CASSQEVYSSYEQYF.

The V and J genes are TRBV5-5 and TRBJ1-1; no reliable D call. V was cut by 5 bases and J by 4 bases, with 18 bases left in between. Germline CDR1 and CDR2: SGHKS and YYEKEE (reference sequence). The CDR3 loop spans 15 amino acids. The CDR3 DNA follows: TGTGCCAGCAGGGTCTCGCGGTCGCGTGGCACTGAAGCTTTCTTT. This gives the protein CASRVSRSRGTEAFF.

The chain links TRBV9 to TRBJ1-1; D is possibly TRBD1 (5 bases). The CDR3 length is 12 residues. Trimming took 0 bases from V and 7 from J, leaving 7 bases between them. CDR1 is SGDLS and CDR2 is YYNGEE in the germline V gene. The CDR3 spells CASSVGQGEAFF. CDR3 coding DNA: TGTGCCAGCAGCGTAGGGCAGGGTGAAGCTTTCTTT.

This chain connects TRBV27 to TRBJ2-2; 7 positions match TRBD2. The germline CDR1 and CDR2 sequences are MNHEY and SMNVEV (reference sequence). The CDR3 spans 14 residues. J was trimmed by 6 bases and V by 6 bases; bases with no gene match: 7. CDR3 sequence reads: CASRTQLAAGELFF. CDR3 DNA: TGTGCCAGCAGGACCCAGCTAGCGGCCGGGGAGCTGTTTTTT.

The chain employs TRBV5-1 and TRBJ2-1, with 13 nucleotides matching TRBD2. CDR1 and CDR2 (germline): SGHRS, YFSETQ. The CDR3 loop spans 16 amino acids. V shed 4 bases, J shed 10 bases, and the junction held 11 bases outside the gene matches. CDR3 amino acids: CASSVTGTSGILEQFF. The DNA for the CDR3 is TGCGCCAGCAGCGTGACCGGGACTAGCGGGATTCTAGAGCAGTTCTTC. Combining the CDR3 with reference TRBV5-1 and TRBJ2-1 gives the whole variable domain KAGVTQTPRYLIKTRGQQVTLSCSPISGHRSVSWYQQTPGQGLQFLFEYFSETQRNKGNFPGRFSGRQFSNSRSEMNVSTLELGDSALYLCASSVTGTSGILEQFFGPGTRLTVL.

The J gene is TRBJ1-3, the V gene TRBV4-1; the D is unclear. V was trimmed by 2 bases and J by 2 bases, leaving 10 bases between them. This CDR3 spans 15 amino acids. Germline CDR1 is MGHRA and CDR2 is YSYEKL. CDR3 residues: CASSQLGIPGNTIYF. DNA for the CDR3: TGCGCCAGCAGCCAACTCGGTATCCCTGGAAACACCATATATTTT.

The V and J genes are TRBV7-9 and TRBJ2-1, with D perhaps TRBD1 (5 bases). The CDR3 extends over 15 amino acids. V dropped 0 bases and J dropped 5 bases, with 11 bases sitting between them. Per the germline V gene, CDR1 is SEHNR and CDR2 is FQNEAQ (reference sequence). For the CDR3, the DNA is TGTGCCAGCAGCTTAGCGAAGGGGCAAAACAATGAGCAGTTCTTC. It is translated as CASSLAKGQNNEQFF.

The J gene is TRBJ1-6, the V gene TRBV2, with a tentative D call TRBD1 (5 bases). Germline CDR1 SNHLY, CDR2 FYNNEI. The CDR3 contains 15 residues. V was cut by 6 bases and J by 10 bases, with 19 bases left in between. CDR3 protein: CASSPLGEARSPLHF. The CDR3 bases are TGTGCCAGCAGCCCCCTAGGGGAGGCTCGCTCACCCCTCCACTTT.

This clone was recorded a few times. J is TRBJ1-1 and V is TRBV28; 9 bases line up with TRBD1. V trimming: 9 bases; J trimming: 4 bases; junction bases outside the gene matches: 9. This CDR3 has 14 residues. Germline lookup yields CDR1 MDHEN and CDR2 SYDVKM. CDR3 amino acids: CASGSGDRVTEAFF. The DNA for the CDR3 is TGTGCCAGTGGCTCCGGGGACAGGGTCACTGAAGCTTTCTTT.

This clone was picked up one time. The V and J genes are TRBV10-3 and TRBJ1-6; D remains ambiguous. Germline V gene lookup returns CDR1 ENHRY and CDR2 SYGVKD. With 4 bases removed from V and 5 bases from J, the gap between germline ends came to 9 bases. The CDR3 covers 14 residues. The CDR3 here is CAISAARDNSPLHF. For the CDR3, the DNA is TGTGCCATCAGTGCGGCTAGAGATAATTCACCCCTCCACTTT.

The rearrangement uses TRBV5-4 and TRBJ1-2; no definite D call. Trimming pared 0 bases from V and 8 bases from J, leaving 8 bases between. The CDR3 has 12 residues. Germline V CDR1 and CDR2: SGHNT, YYREEE (reference sequence). As DNA, the CDR3 is TGTGCCAGCAGCTTGGCTTACGAGGGCTACACCTTC. This codes for CASSLAYEGYTF.

This clone has a single count. The J gene is TRBJ1-5, the V gene TRBV28; D is unclear. The CDR3 extends over 11 amino acids. Trimming pared 5 bases from V and 9 bases from J, leaving 8 bases between. CDR1 MDHEN and CDR2 SYDVKM come from the germline V gene. This CDR3 is CASSPTTPQHF. DNA for the CDR3: TGTGCCAGCAGTCCGACAACGCCCCAGCATTTT.

CDR3 bases: TGTGCCAGCAGCCCCAGGGCTGACCGGGAGTACTTC. Amino acids: CASSPRADREYF. V is TRBV7-9 and J is TRBJ2-7, with D possibly being TRBD1 (5 bases). The CDR3 has 12 amino acids. Trimming shortened V by 5 bases and J by 11 bases, and 16 bases separated the two germline ends. Germline V gene data show CDR1 as SEHNR and CDR2 as FQNEAQ (reference sequence). Combining the CDR3 with reference TRBV7-9 and TRBJ2-7 gives the whole variable domain DTGVSQNPRHKITKRGQNVTFRCDPISEHNRLYWYRQTLGQGPEFLTYFQNEAQLEKSRLLSDRFSAERPKGSFSTLEIQRTEQGDSAMYLCASSPRADREYFGPGTRLTVT.

The V call is TRBV11-3, the J call TRBJ2-5; D might be TRBD2 (8 bases). Germline CDR1 and CDR2: SGHNT and YENEEA. The CDR3 spans 20 residues. Trimming took off 5 bases at V and 5 bases at J, with 33 bases between the two ends. The CDR3 sequence is CASSGGDREERESIGETQYF. In DNA, the CDR3 is TGTGCCAGCAGCGGGGGTGACAGGGAGGAGCGGGAGAGTATCGGGGAGACCCAGTACTTC.

The gene calls are TRBV9 and TRBJ2-2; D gene ambiguous. The CDR3 extends over 14 amino acids. The V gene's germline CDR1 is SGDLS and CDR2 YYNGEE. Trimming took off 0 bases at V and 5 bases at J, with 8 bases between the two ends. The CDR3 reads CASSVASATGELFF. CDR3 sequence (DNA): TGTGCCAGCAGCGTAGCCTCCGCGACCGGGGAGCTGTTTTTT.

The rearrangement links TRBV19 to TRBJ2-2; D is ambiguous. The germline V gene has CDR1 LNHDA and CDR2 SQIVND (reference sequence). The CDR3 extends over 14 amino acids. Trimming shortened V by 7 bases and J by 0 bases, and 9 bases separated the two germline ends. The DNA of the CDR3 is TGTGCCAGTATCAGTCGAACGAACACCGGGGAGCTGTTTTTT. Translated, it gives CASISRTNTGELFF.

The chain recombines TRBV18 with TRBJ2-1; 12 positions match TRBD2. Looked up from germline, CDR1 is KGHSH and CDR2 is LQKENI. Trimming cost V 2 bases and J 6 bases; bases outside gene matches: 5. CDR3 length: 16 amino acids. The CDR3: CASSPAPSGRANEQFF. As DNA, the CDR3 is TGTGCCAGCTCACCAGCTCCTAGCGGGAGGGCCAATGAGCAGTTCTTC.

The chain has TRBV28 and TRBJ1-4, with D perhaps TRBD1 (6 bases). CDR1 is MDHEN, CDR2 SYDVKM, per germline. The CDR3 contains 15 residues. V lost 1 base and J 3 bases, leaving 9 bases between the germline ends. DNA of the CDR3: TGTGCCAGCAGTTTATCCAGGGGTCCTAATGAAAAACTGTTTTTT. This gives the protein CASSLSRGPNEKLFF.

The rearrangement joins TRBV2 to TRBJ2-5, with 10 bases identical to TRBD2. The CDR3 extends over 15 amino acids. Trimming cost V 4 bases and J 0 bases; bases outside gene matches: 2. The V gene's germline CDR1 is SNHLY and CDR2 FYNNEI. The CDR3, as DNA: TGTGCCAGCAGTGGAACTAGCGGGGACCAAGAGACCCAGTACTTC. Its protein product is CASSGTSGDQETQYF.

CDR3 nucleotides: TGTGCCACCAGTCCCGGCAGGATAGAGACCCAGTACTTC. Its protein is CATSPGRIETQYF. The chain recombines TRBV15 with TRBJ2-5; D is unresolved. Germline V gene data show CDR1 as LNHNV and CDR2 as YYDKDF (reference sequence). V was pared by 6 bases and J by 4 bases, with 12 bases between. The CDR3 sequence is 13 residues long. The variable domain in full, completed from reference TRBV15 and TRBJ2-5, reads DAMVIQNPRYQVTQFGKPVTLSCSQTLNHNVMYWYQQKSSQAPKLLFHYYDKDFNNEADTPDNFQSRRPNTSFCFLDIRSPGLGDTAMYLCATSPGRIETQYFGPGTRLLVL.

The V and J genes are TRBV5-1 and TRBJ2-7; D might be TRBD2 (5 bases). This CDR3 has 15 residues. Germline assignment: CDR1 SGHRS and CDR2 YFSETQ. Trimming took 1 base from V and 2 from J, leaving 13 bases between them. The CDR3 nucleotides are TGCGCCAGCAGCTTGCCGCCAGCGGCCCCCTACGAGCAGTACTTC. Translation gives CASSLPPAAPYEQYF. Drawing the rest from reference TRBV5-1 and TRBJ2-7, the complete variable domain is KAGVTQTPRYLIKTRGQQVTLSCSPISGHRSVSWYQQTPGQGLQFLFEYFSETQRNKGNFPGRFSGRQFSNSRSEMNVSTLELGDSALYLCASSLPPAAPYEQYFGPGTRLTVT.

This chain joins TRBV5-1 and TRBJ2-2; D is possibly TRBD2 (7 bases). V lost 4 bases and J lost 4, with 17 bases in between. The CDR3 totals 16 residues. CDR1 is SGHRS and CDR2 is YFSETQ in the germline V gene. This CDR3 is CASSPFRGGITGELFF. The CDR3 nucleotides are TGCGCCAGCAGCCCCTTCAGGGGAGGGATCACCGGGGAGCTGTTTTTT.

This clone was recorded only once. The chain combines TRBV5-1 with TRBJ2-3, with a possible D match to TRBD1 (7 bases). From germline, CDR1 is SGHRS and CDR2 YFSETQ. The V end was cut by 6 bases, the J end by 1 base, with 18 bases between. CDR3 length equals 16 residues. CDR3 sequence (DNA): TGCGCCAGCACCAACCAGGGGGGTCGGGGCACAGATACGCAGTATTTT. Protein: CASTNQGGRGTDTQYF.

The V call is TRBV5-1, the J call TRBJ2-2; 9 bases fit TRBD1. CDR1 is SGHRS and CDR2 is YFSETQ in the germline V gene. The CDR3 totals 17 residues. Trimming removed 4 bases from V and 1 base from J; junction bases left unmatched: 8. CDR3: CASSPGGQGWNTGELFF. CDR3 coding DNA: TGCGCCAGCAGCCCGGGGGGACAGGGATGGAACACCGGGGAGCTGTTTTTT. The variable domain in full, completed from reference TRBV5-1 and TRBJ2-2, reads KAGVTQTPRYLIKTRGQQVTLSCSPISGHRSVSWYQQTPGQGLQFLFEYFSETQRNKGNFPGRFSGRQFSNSRSEMNVSTLELGDSALYLCASSPGGQGWNTGELFFGEGSRLTVL.

V gene TRBV6-6 combines with J gene TRBJ1-3; D gene unclear. CDR1 MNHNY and CDR2 SVGAGI come from the germline V gene (reference sequence). There are 16 residues in the CDR3. The CDR3 reads CAVRNRELHSGNTIYF. For the CDR3, the DNA is TGTGCAGTACGAAACCGGGAGCTGCACTCTGGAAACACCATATATTTT.

This chain uses TRBV5-4 with TRBJ2-1, with D possibly TRBD2 on 6 matching bases. The CDR3 covers 15 residues. Germline V lookup: CDR1 SGHNT, CDR2 YYREEE (reference sequence). V gave up 4 bases and J gave up 5 bases, with 16 bases separating them. The CDR3 loop is CASSQSSESHNEQFF. DNA of the CDR3: TGTGCCAGCAGCCAATCTAGCGAAAGCCACAATGAGCAGTTCTTC.

The chain links TRBV28 to TRBJ2-5; 7 bases fit TRBD2. Germline loops: CDR1 MDHEN, CDR2 SYDVKM. The CDR3 spans 16 residues. V lost 4 bases and J lost 4; bases outside the gene matches: 12. The CDR3 protein is CASSSRRREHGETQYF. The CDR3 nucleotides read TGTGCCAGCAGTTCGAGGAGGCGGGAGCATGGAGAGACCCAGTACTTC.